A selection of T cell receptor beta chains follows, all from one sample in a study of shared clonotypes between healthy human individuals. Some clones are missing from TCRdb's copy, which holds only in-frame ones; the method was immunoSEQ multiplex PCR. The sample shows about 2.2 million clones, 85% to 95% of them seen only once. The specimen was naive CD8+ T cells from PBMCs. The receptors come from a man between 18 and 29 years old in good health. Some clones in this sample may be carry-over from other donors' samples. Both conserved end residues are part of each CDR3. D genes are given only for firm matches. For some rows the clone size is stated as once, few or many, or as a class when expanded; others skip it.

clone size,V gene,D gene,J gene,CDR3 protein,CDR3 DNA
-,TRBV7-8,-,TRBJ1-4,CASSSGPTPGFF,TGTGCCAGCAGCTCAGGACCTACCCCGGGGTTTTTT
-,TRBV28,-,TRBJ2-1,CASSHPDRSTSSYNEQFF,TGTGCCAGCAGCCACCCAGACAGGAGTACTAGCTCCTACAATGAGCAGTTCTTC
-,TRBV23-1,-,TRBJ1-3,CASSHPSTTSGNTIYF,TGCGCCAGCAGTCACCCCTCCACGACCTCTGGAAACACCATATATTTT
-,TRBV7-8,TRBD1,TRBJ1-2,CASSLGDRGLRYYGYTF,TGTGCCAGCAGCTTAGGGGACAGGGGGCTCAGGTACTATGGCTACACCTTC
once,TRBV6-1,-,TRBJ1-1,CAMGTEAFF,TGTGCCATGGGGACAGAAGCTTTCTTT
-,TRBV4-2,-,TRBJ2-3,CASSQEVVAIGDNTQYF,TGTGCCAGCAGCCAAGAAGTGGTAGCGATTGGAGACAATACGCAGTATTTT
-,TRBV9,-,TRBJ2-1,CASSVEDAQVEQFF,TGTGCCAGCAGCGTAGAAGACGCACAGGTAGAGCAGTTCTTC
-,TRBV19,TRBD2,TRBJ2-1,CASERGLGSYNEQFF,TGTGCCAGCGAGAGGGGACTAGGTTCCTACAATGAGCAGTTCTTC
-,TRBV7-3,-,TRBJ2-2,CASSLIRGQGNTGELFF,TGTGCCAGCAGCTTAATACGGGGCCAGGGGAACACCGGGGAGCTGTTTTTT
-,TRBV6-6,-,TRBJ2-3,CASSLGTDTQYF,TGTGCCAGCAGTCTGGGTACAGATACGCAGTATTTT
once,TRBV25-1,-,TRBJ2-1,CASSDPAESYNEQFF,TGTGCCAGCAGTGACCCAGCGGAATCCTACAATGAGCAGTTCTTC
-,TRBV6-5,TRBD1,TRBJ1-1,CASSYRTGDTEAFF,TGTGCCAGCAGTTACAGGACAGGGGACACTGAAGCTTTCTTT
-,TRBV11-2,TRBD2,TRBJ2-1,CASSSRWDSGSNEQFF,TGTGCCAGCAGTTCCCGATGGGATAGCGGGTCGAATGAGCAGTTCTTC
once,TRBV7-9,TRBD2,TRBJ2-7,CASSFWIAGGEEQYF,TGTGCCAGCAGCTTCTGGATAGCGGGAGGGGAAGAGCAGTACTTC
-,TRBV2,TRBD1,TRBJ2-3,CASSRSAGTGVTDTQYF,TGTGCCAGCAGCCGAAGCGCCGGGACAGGGGTCACAGATACGCAGTATTTT
-,TRBV10-1,TRBD2,TRBJ2-7,CASSEELAGEAEQYF,TGCGCCAGCAGTGAAGAACTAGCGGGAGAGGCCGAGCAGTACTTC
-,TRBV2,-,TRBJ1-1,CATRGSVPNTEAFF,TGTGCCACCCGGGGTAGCGTCCCTAACACTGAAGCTTTCTTT
-,TRBV25-1,-,TRBJ2-3,CASSDRQVGRYF,TGTGCCAGCAGTGATCGACAGGTGGGGCGGTATTTT
-,TRBV7-9,-,TRBJ2-3,CASSIYSGDQAYAQYF,TGTGCCAGCAGCATCTATAGCGGAGACCAAGCATATGCGCAGTATTTT
-,TRBV6-1,-,TRBJ2-1,CASRDLAWRSNEQFF,TGTGCCAGCAGGGACCTAGCGTGGAGGTCGAATGAGCAGTTCTTC
-,TRBV7-9,-,TRBJ1-1,CASRKDERAFF,TGTGCCAGCAGGAAAGACGAGAGGGCTTTCTTT
-,TRBV27,-,TRBJ2-1,CASSLFFGAHNEQFF,TGTGCCAGCAGTTTGTTTTTTGGGGCACACAATGAGCAGTTCTTC
-,TRBV2,TRBD1,TRBJ2-1,CASSPGGNEQFF,TGTGCCAGCAGCCCAGGGGGCAATGAGCAGTTCTTC
-,TRBV6-5,TRBD1,TRBJ1-1,CASSWDRRNTEAFF,TGTGCCAGCAGTTGGGACAGAAGGAACACTGAAGCTTTCTTT
-,TRBV5-6,-,TRBJ2-1,CASSLVSYNEQFF,TGTGCCAGCAGTCTGGTCTCCTACAATGAGCAGTTCTTC